The 18 T cell receptor beta chains below come from one sample, sequenced in a study of cytomegalovirus exposure and HLA in healthy donors. Primers for the PCR totalled 60 Vbeta and 13 Jbeta. Libraries were prepared by immunoSEQ multiplex PCR; TCRdb keeps only in-frame clonotypes and omits some of them. The sample contains around 72,000 clones, 65% to 70% of which appear only once. The sequenced sample was PBMCs. The receptors were gathered from a man in his forties in good health and CMV-seropositive.

The chain employs TRBV6-5 and TRBJ2-7; 9 nucleotides match TRBD2. Germline CDR1 and CDR2: MNHEY and SVGAGI. This CDR3 region has 13 residues. Trimming removed 6 bases from V and 5 bases from J; junction bases left unmatched: 5. Here the CDR3 DNA reads TGTGCCAGCAGCCCCCTAGCGGGGAACGAGCAGTACTTC. Translated, it gives CASSPLAGNEQYF.

The chain recombines TRBV5-1 with TRBJ1-2, with 7 nucleotides matching TRBD1. CDR1 SGHRS and CDR2 YFSETQ come from the germline V gene. This CDR3 spans 17 amino acids. The trim removed 4 bases at V and 1 base at J, leaving 13 bases unmatched. CDR3 loop: CASSPRPDRAINYGYTF. Written as DNA, the CDR3 is TGCGCCAGCAGCCCCCGTCCAGACAGGGCTATTAACTATGGCTACACCTTC.

The chain carries TRBV4-3 and TRBJ1-3; D might be TRBD1 (5 bases). Per germline, CDR1 LGHNA and CDR2 YSLEER. The CDR3 is made up of 17 amino acids. The V end lost 2 bases, the J end lost 4 bases, and 18 bases lay between the germline ends. CDR3 residues: CASSQLGRLRGGNTIYF. CDR3 DNA sequence: TGCGCCAGCAGCCAATTGGGACGGCTACGGGGGGGAAACACCATATATTTT.

As DNA, the CDR3 is TGTGCCAGCGGCATAGTACTAGGCGGTCAGCCCCAGCATTTT. Encoded protein: CASGIVLGGQPQHF. The chain links TRBV28 to TRBJ1-5; D is uncertain. The CDR3 consists of 14 residues. V was pared by 8 bases and J by 6 bases, with 17 bases between. Germline loops: CDR1 MDHEN, CDR2 SYDVKM.

This clone was counted between two and nine times. This rearrangement joins TRBV28 to TRBJ2-6; D not certain. CDR1 is MDHEN, CDR2 SYDVKM, per germline. V gave up 2 bases and J gave up 3 bases, with 8 bases separating them. CDR3 length equals 15 residues. The chain's CDR3 is CASSLRVFGANVLTF. Here the CDR3 DNA reads TGTGCCAGCAGTTTACGGGTGTTTGGGGCCAACGTCCTGACTTTC.

V is TRBV11-2 and J is TRBJ2-4, with unresolved D. The V gene lost 5 bases and the J gene lost 0 bases, with 14 bases spanning the gap. CDR3 length: 16 residues. Per the germline V gene, CDR1 is SGHAT and CDR2 is FQNNGV. The CDR3, as DNA: TGTGCCAGCAGCCTGTTTTTGGAGTTAGCCAAAAACATTCAGTACTTC. It translates to CASSLFLELAKNIQYF.

This clone turned up a few times. The chain links TRBV30 to TRBJ2-3, with 14 bases lining up with TRBD2. V lost 1 base to trimming and J lost 8 bases; unmatched junction nucleotides: 11. Per the germline V gene, CDR1 is GTSNPN and CDR2 is SVGIG (reference sequence). This CDR3 comprises 17 residues. The CDR3 DNA is TGTGCCTGGAGTGATAGCACCGGACTAGCGGGGGGAGGTACGCAGTATTTT. Its translation: CAWSDSTGLAGGGTQYF.

This clone was picked up a small number of times. Other nucleotide sequences from this sample produce the same CDR3. The V call is TRBV5-8, the J call TRBJ1-2, with a tentative D call TRBD1 (5 bases). The CDR3 loop spans 14 amino acids. V dropped 6 bases and J dropped 4 bases, with 16 bases sitting between them. In germline, CDR1 is SGHTS, CDR2 YDEGEE. CDR3: CASTWGGGSYGYTF. CDR3 sequence (DNA): TGTGCCAGCACCTGGGGCGGGGGATCCTATGGCTACACCTTC.

This chain connects TRBV19 to TRBJ2-7; 11 bases are shared with TRBD1. Germline V CDR1 and CDR2: LNHDA, SQIVND (reference sequence). There are 13 residues in the CDR3. The V gene end was trimmed by 7 bases and the J gene end by 3 bases; junction bases not matched to a gene: 2. The CDR3 sequence is CASIGTGGYEQYF. CDR3 DNA: TGTGCCAGTATCGGGACAGGGGGCTACGAGCAGTACTTC.

V is TRBV5-1 and J is TRBJ2-5; 9 nucleotides line up with TRBD1. This CDR3 is built from 13 residues. With 4 bases clipped from V and 5 bases from J, the junction kept 3 bases outside the gene matches. CDR1 and CDR2 from the germline V gene are SGHRS and YFSETQ. DNA for the CDR3: TGCGCCAGCAGCAGGGGACAGGGCGAGACCCAGTACTTC. Its protein is CASSRGQGETQYF.

The rearrangement joins TRBV28 to TRBJ2-7, with 7 bases aligning to TRBD1. J was trimmed by 4 bases and V by 6 bases; bases with no gene match: 6. There are 13 residues in the CDR3. Germline V gene lookup returns CDR1 MDHEN and CDR2 SYDVKM. The CDR3: CASSYQGVYEQYF. The CDR3 nucleotides read TGTGCCAGCAGCTATCAGGGGGTATACGAGCAGTACTTC.

The sample holds one count of this clone. The chain employs TRBV5-1 and TRBJ2-5, with 10 positions matching TRBD1. The DNA end lines up better with TRBJ2-7; the J call may be wrong. Germline CDR1 SGHRS, CDR2 YFSETQ. This CDR3 has 16 residues. CDR3 nucleotides: TGCGCCAGCAGCTTGGGAGAGGACAGGGGGACCTACGAGCAGTACTTC. Its translation: CASSLGEDRGTYEQYF.

This clone turned up a few times. This rearrangement joins TRBV29-1 to TRBJ2-3; the match to TRBD2 covers 10 bases. V was clipped by 0 bases and J by 3 bases; unmatched bases: 9. CDR1 is SQVTM and CDR2 is ANQGSEA in the germline V gene. This CDR3 is built from 17 residues. In DNA form, the CDR3 reads TGCAGCGTTGAAGATCTTGGAGCGGGGGGGTCGACAGATACGCAGTATTTT. This codes for CSVEDLGAGGSTDTQYF.

The V and J genes are TRBV18 and TRBJ2-1, with TRBD1 matching 8 bases. The CDR3 contains 14 residues. V was pared by 6 bases and J by 12 bases, with 13 bases of the junction left unmatched. Germline CDR1 is KGHSH and CDR2 is LQKENI. In DNA form, the CDR3 reads TGTGCCAGCTCCCCCGGGACAGGAGCGTTTGGGCAGTTCTTC. This sequence encodes CASSPGTGAFGQFF.

By sample share, this clone is medium-sized. The V call is TRBV19, the J call TRBJ2-1; D is perhaps TRBD1 (5 bases). Germline CDR1 and CDR2: LNHDA and SQIVND (reference sequence). The CDR3 sequence is 12 residues long. V gave up 10 bases and J gave up 9 bases, with 16 bases separating them. The CDR3 coding sequence is TGTGCCACGGACAAGGGCATCGGTGAGCAGTTCTTC. This translates into CATDKGIGEQFF.

The J gene is TRBJ1-2, the V gene TRBV28, with D possibly TRBD1 on 6 matching bases. In germline, CDR1 is MDHEN, CDR2 SYDVKM. V was clipped by 8 bases and J by 1 base, with 17 bases between them. The CDR3 contains 15 residues. The CDR3 region has the DNA TGTGCCAGCCATCCAACGGGGACAAGTAACTATGGCTACACCTTC. Amino acids: CASHPTGTSNYGYTF.

The gene calls are TRBV7-3 and TRBJ1-1, with 9 bases fitting TRBD1. Germline values: CDR1 SGHTA, CDR2 FQGTGA. This CDR3 comprises 14 residues. The J segment lost 2 bases and the V segment lost 5 bases, leaving 3 bases of the junction unmatched. The CDR3 DNA is TGTGCCAGCAGCCCGGGACAGGGTAACACTGAAGCTTTCTTT. This codes for CASSPGQGNTEAFF.

This chain links TRBV28 with TRBJ2-7; possibly TRBD2 for D (5 bases). Trimming removed 6 bases from V and 3 bases from J, with 15 bases in between. Germline V gene lookup returns CDR1 MDHEN and CDR2 SYDVKM. The CDR3 totals 14 residues. CDR3 nucleotide sequence: TGTGCCAGCAGGCACCCCCACCGGGACTACGAGCAGTACTTC. Amino acid sequence: CASRHPHRDYEQYF.